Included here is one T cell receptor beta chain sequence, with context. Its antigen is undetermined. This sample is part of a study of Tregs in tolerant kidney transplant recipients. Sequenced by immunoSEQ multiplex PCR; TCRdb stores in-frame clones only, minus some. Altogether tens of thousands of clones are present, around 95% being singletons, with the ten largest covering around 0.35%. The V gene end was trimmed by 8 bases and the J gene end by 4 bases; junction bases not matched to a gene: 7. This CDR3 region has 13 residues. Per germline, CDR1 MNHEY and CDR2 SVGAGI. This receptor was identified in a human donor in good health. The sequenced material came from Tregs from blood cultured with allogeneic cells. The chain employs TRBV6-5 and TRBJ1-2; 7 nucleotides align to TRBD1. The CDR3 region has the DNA TGTGCCAGCCACACAGGGGTCTCCTATGGCTACACCTTC. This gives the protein CASHTGVSYGYTF.